This paragraph covers one T cell receptor beta chain sequence. These data come from a study of cytomegalovirus exposure and HLA in healthy donors. Germline V gene lookup returns CDR1 SGHTA and CDR2 FQGNSA. This CDR3 spans 13 amino acids. Trimming removed 8 bases at V and 9 bases at J, with 17 bases between. Use of 60 Vbeta and 13 Jbeta primers characterized the PCR. Clones were read by immunoSEQ multiplex PCR, and TCRdb kept only the in-frame ones, dropping some. The sample contains 200,000 or so clones, 78% of which appear only once. Sample: PBMCs. This TCR was sampled from a woman in her twenties or thirties in good health and CMV-seropositive. The chain recombines TRBV7-2 with TRBJ2-4, with D maybe TRBD2 (7 bases). CDR3 DNA: TGTGCCAGCGCTGGGGGGGCCCGTAGCATTCAGTACTTC. The encoded protein is CASAGGARSIQYF.